Below, one T cell receptor beta chain is given with its context. Its antigen is unidentified. This entry belongs to a study of beta chain features in type 1 diabetes. Whole-study context: Age, gender and cell yields were similar between patients and healthy donors. Findings of the study overall: When cDNA is sequenced, cells with high TCR expression could be over-represented. More deletions and fewer insertions at VDJ junctions were seen in type 1 diabetes patients.

As every portion of the isolated RNA was reverse transcribed, the sequencing read expressed TCRB transcripts. About 3.57 million reads per sample were averaged for naive, central memory and regulatory samples. Sequencing was performed with immunoSEQ multiplex PCR; in TCRdb, only in-frame clones are kept and a portion is missing. Of roughly 500,000 clones in the sample, about 10% were seen once. CDR3 length: 13 amino acids. The germline V and J ends were trimmed by 5 bases and 13 bases, with 17 bases remaining between them. Germline assignment: CDR1 MDHEN and CDR2 SYDVKM. The TCR originated in a woman aged 18-29 years in good health. Material for sequencing was naive CD4+ T cells from blood. This chain uses TRBV28 with TRBJ1-4; D is possibly TRBD1 (5 bases). The CDR3 protein is CASSRLGTSGLFF. CDR3 bases: TGTGCCAGCAGTCGCCTCGGGACTTCTGGACTGTTTTTT. Drawing the rest from reference TRBV28 and TRBJ1-4, the complete variable domain is DVKVTQSSRYLVKRTGEKVFLECVQDMDHENMFWYRQDPGLGLRLIYFSYDVKMKEKGDIPEGYSVSREKKERFSLILESASTNQTSMYLCASSRLGTSGLFFGSGTQLSVL.